A single sample is the source of the 26 T cell receptor beta chains below, sequenced in a study of blood T cell repertoires in COVID-19. Assay used: immunoSEQ multiplex PCR; TCRdb lists only in-frame clones, some missing. The table includes about 94,000 clones, 75% to 85% detected once. Sequencing was performed on peripheral blood. These receptors were obtained from a human donor in a cohort sampled during active COVID-19.

The chain uses TRBV2 and TRBJ1-4, with 7 nucleotides matching TRBD1. Trimming at V came to 1 base and at J to 10 bases, leaving 0 bases not matched to a gene. CDR1 is SNHLY and CDR2 is FYNNEI in the germline V gene. CDR3 length: 12 residues. Written as DNA, the CDR3 is TGTGCCAGCAGTGAAGGACAGGGAAAACTGTTTTTT. Encoded protein: CASSEGQGKLFF.

This chain uses TRBV5-8 with TRBJ2-7, with a tentative D call TRBD2 (6 bases). The CDR3 sequence is 15 residues long. Germline V lookup: CDR1 SGHTS, CDR2 YDEGEE. With 0 bases removed from V and 2 bases from J, the gap between germline ends came to 12 bases. The CDR3 is CASSLAGGATYEQYF. The CDR3 bases are TGTGCCAGCAGCTTGGCCGGCGGGGCCACCTACGAGCAGTACTTC.

This clone was recorded a few times. This rearrangement joins TRBV6-5 to TRBJ1-2; 7 nucleotides line up with TRBD1. The CDR3 covers 12 residues. Per the germline V gene, CDR1 is MNHEY and CDR2 is SVGAGI. V lost 6 bases, J lost 8 bases, and 6 bases stayed unmatched. This CDR3 reads CASSDRVWGYTF. CDR3 nucleotides: TGTGCCAGCAGCGACAGGGTGTGGGGCTACACCTTC.

V gene TRBV5-1 combines with J gene TRBJ2-7; 7 bases align to TRBD1. CDR1 SGHRS and CDR2 YFSETQ come from the germline V gene. CDR3 length: 15 amino acids. Trimming cost V 3 bases and J 6 bases; bases outside gene matches: 12. The CDR3, as DNA: TGCGCCAGCAGCTCCACTACAGGGGCAAAGTCCGAGCAGTACTTC. This encodes CASSSTTGAKSEQYF.

This rearrangement joins TRBV7-3 to TRBJ2-2, with D unclear. The CDR3 is made up of 13 amino acids. Deletions cut 5 bases from V and 6 bases from J, with 10 bases between. Germline-derived CDR1 and CDR2 are SGHTA and FQGTGA. The CDR3 DNA reads TGTGCCAGCAGCCCAACTACTTCCGGGGAGCTGTTTTTT. Residues: CASSPTTSGELFF.

The chain couples TRBV12-3 or TRBV12-4 to TRBJ1-1, with 9 bases aligning to TRBD1. J lost 6 bases, V lost 7 bases, and 6 bases had no gene match. The CDR3 runs 13 residues. The CDR3 loop reads CASIPGQGAEAFF. The CDR3 coding sequence is TGTGCCAGCATCCCGGGACAGGGAGCTGAAGCTTTCTTT.

The chain employs TRBV29-1 and TRBJ2-7, with D possibly matching TRBD1 (5 bases). CDR3 length: 12 amino acids. Trimming pared 7 bases from V and 6 bases from J, leaving 16 bases between. The germline gives CDR1 SQVTM, CDR2 ANQGSEA. The CDR3 bases are TGCAGCGGGATACAGGCCCTCGGCGAGCAGTACTTC. This codes for CSGIQALGEQYF.

The genes are TRBV5-8 and TRBJ2-7; 14 bases fit TRBD2. The trim removed 4 bases at V and 3 bases at J, leaving 3 bases unmatched. The CDR3 spans 15 residues. Per germline, CDR1 SGHTS and CDR2 YDEGEE. The CDR3 nucleotides read TGTGCCAGCAGCCGGGGACTAGCGGGGGTCTACGAGCAGTACTTC. Its protein product is CASSRGLAGVYEQYF. The complete variable domain, with remaining parts taken from reference TRBV5-8 and TRBJ2-7, reads EAGVTQSPTHLIKTRGQQATLRCSPISGHTSVYWYQQALGLGLQFLLWYDEGEERNRGNFPPRFSGRQFPNYSSELNVNALELEDSALYLCASSRGLAGVYEQYFGPGTRLTVT.

This clone was found a few times. The V call is TRBV28, the J call TRBJ2-2; 12 bases agree with TRBD2. In germline, CDR1 is MDHEN, CDR2 SYDVKM. The CDR3 has 15 residues. The V segment lost 5 bases and the J segment 4 bases; nucleotides outside the gene matches: 2. CDR3 DNA sequence: TGTGCCAGCAGTCCTAGCGGGAGGGCCACCGGGGAGCTGTTTTTT. Translated, it gives CASSPSGRATGELFF.

This chain links TRBV10-2 with TRBJ1-4, with 8 bases that match TRBD1. The CDR3 contains 14 residues. V lost 6 bases, J lost 8 bases, and 8 bases stayed unmatched. Germline CDR1 is WSHSY and CDR2 is SAAADI. Written as DNA, the CDR3 is TGCGCCAGCAGGGATCAGGGGGCTACGGAAAAACTGTTTTTT. This translates into CASRDQGATEKLFF.

This clone was seen once. This chain uses TRBV18 with TRBJ2-7; D perhaps matches TRBD1 (6 bases). Trimming stripped 3 bases from V and 7 bases from J, with 13 bases between. CDR1 is KGHSH and CDR2 is LQKENI in the germline V gene. The CDR3 runs to 13 residues. The CDR3 nucleotides read TGTGCCAGCTCACCGCAGGGGATGGAAGAGCAGTACTTC. This gives the protein CASSPQGMEEQYF.

V is TRBV5-1 and J is TRBJ1-1; possibly TRBD1 for D (5 bases). The CDR3 length is 16 residues. V shed 4 bases and J shed 0 bases, with 16 bases lying between them. Germline V gene lookup returns CDR1 SGHRS and CDR2 YFSETQ. This chain's CDR3 is CASSPMEGRMNTEAFF. In nucleotides, the CDR3 is TGCGCCAGCAGCCCCATGGAGGGGCGGATGAACACTGAAGCTTTCTTT. Full variable domain (remainder filled in from reference TRBV5-1 and TRBJ1-1): KAGVTQTPRYLIKTRGQQVTLSCSPISGHRSVSWYQQTPGQGLQFLFEYFSETQRNKGNFPGRFSGRQFSNSRSEMNVSTLELGDSALYLCASSPMEGRMNTEAFFGQGTRLTVV.

The genes are TRBV27 and TRBJ2-7, with 10 positions matching TRBD1. Germline V gene lookup returns CDR1 MNHEY and CDR2 SMNVEV (reference sequence). CDR3 length: 14 residues. V gave up 7 bases and J gave up 0 bases; unmatched junction bases: 3. Written as DNA, the CDR3 is TGTGCCAGCATCCGGACAGGGGGCTCCTACGAGCAGTACTTC. Protein sequence: CASIRTGGSYEQYF.

The chain uses TRBV21-1 and TRBJ2-1; the tabulated D call, TRBD2, remains unverified against the DNA. TRBV21-1 is assigned pseudogene status. The CDR3 sequence is 15 residues long. As DNA, the CDR3 is TGTGCCAGCCGCCGGGACTTATGCTCCTACAATGAGCAGTTCTTC. It yields the protein CASRRDLCSYNEQFF.

The chain combines TRBV30 with TRBJ2-5, with TRBD2 matching 15 bases. The junction had 2 bases not matched to a gene; V was cut back by 3 bases and J by 3 bases. CDR3 length: 15 residues. CDR1 and CDR2 (germline): GTSNPN, SVGIG (reference sequence). The DNA of the CDR3 is TGTGCCTGGAGCTGGACTAGCGGGAGGGAAGAGACCCAGTACTTC. This encodes CAWSWTSGREETQYF.

The chain couples TRBV5-6 to TRBJ1-4, with D possibly TRBD1 on 5 matching bases. Trimming pared 0 bases from V and 5 bases from J, leaving 14 bases between. This CDR3 contains 16 residues. Germline CDR1 is SGHDT and CDR2 is YYEEEE. The DNA of the CDR3 is TGTGCCAGCAGCTTGGGGGCGGGGACTCGAAATGAAAAACTGTTTTTT. It translates to CASSLGAGTRNEKLFF.

The chain uses TRBV28 and TRBJ1-4; TRBD1 might be the D (5 bases). Germline V gives CDR1 MDHEN, CDR2 SYDVKM. Trimming took off 4 bases at V and 8 bases at J, with 11 bases between the two ends. CDR3 length: 13 residues. In DNA, the CDR3 is TGTGCCAGCAGTTGGGGGGAGGGGGAAAAACTGTTTTTT. Translation: CASSWGEGEKLFF.

The J gene is TRBJ1-1, the V gene TRBV10-3; no clear D. V lost 0 bases to trimming and J lost 7 bases, with 6 bases between them. Germline lookup yields CDR1 ENHRY and CDR2 SYGVKD. This CDR3 spans 12 amino acids. This CDR3 reads CAISESTGEAFF. CDR3 in DNA: TGTGCCATCAGTGAGTCGACGGGTGAAGCTTTCTTT.

The chain couples TRBV27 to TRBJ2-1; 11 bases are a match to TRBD2. The V gene's germline CDR1 is MNHEY and CDR2 SMNVEV (reference sequence). V was pared by 5 bases and J by 4 bases, with 7 bases of the junction left unmatched. CDR3 length: 16 residues. The CDR3 here is CASSPLAGGSYNEQFF. The CDR3 bases are TGTGCCAGCAGTCCCCTAGCGGGAGGCTCTTACAATGAGCAGTTCTTC.

V usage is TRBV6-1 and J usage is TRBJ2-7; D uncertain. The CDR3 runs to 13 residues. V lost 2 bases, J lost 6 bases, and 11 bases lay in between. Germline V gene lookup returns CDR1 MNHNS and CDR2 SASEGT. In DNA form, the CDR3 reads TGTGCCAGCAGTGAACTCGGAGTCCCCGAGCAGTACTTC. Translation: CASSELGVPEQYF.

CDR3 in amino acids: CASSLAGGKNFYEQYF. In DNA form, the CDR3 reads TGTGCCAGCAGCTTGGCAGGGGGCAAGAATTTCTACGAGCAGTACTTC. The chain recombines TRBV5-6 with TRBJ2-7; 8 bases line up with TRBD1. From germline, CDR1 is SGHDT and CDR2 YYEEEE. The J segment lost 3 bases and the V segment lost 0 bases, leaving 8 bases of the junction unmatched. The CDR3 is 16 residues long.

This clone appeared a few times. This sequence joins TRBV7-9 and TRBJ1-1; no firm D call. This CDR3 has 13 amino acids. Between the trimmed V and J ends, which lost 2 bases and 0 bases, there was a span of 4 bases. In germline, CDR1 is SEHNR, CDR2 FQNEAQ (reference sequence). The CDR3 is CASSLQMNTEAFF. Written as DNA, the CDR3 is TGTGCCAGCAGCTTACAAATGAACACTGAAGCTTTCTTT.

The chain uses TRBV30 and TRBJ1-4; 7 nucleotides agree with TRBD1. This CDR3 contains 18 residues. Germline lookup yields CDR1 GTSNPN and CDR2 SVGIG (reference sequence). The J segment lost 5 bases and the V segment lost 1 base, leaving 16 bases of the junction unmatched. The CDR3 here is CAWSEGPHQTGRNEKLFF. CDR3 bases: TGTGCCTGGAGTGAAGGCCCCCATCAGACAGGGCGAAATGAAAAACTGTTTTTT.

The chain joins TRBV9 to TRBJ2-1, with D unresolved. This CDR3 is 14 amino acids long. V lost 0 bases, J lost 9 bases, and 13 bases lay in between. Per the germline V gene, CDR1 is SGDLS and CDR2 is YYNGEE. CDR3 protein: CASSVASLTGEQFF. The CDR3 DNA sequence: TGTGCCAGCAGCGTAGCCAGCCTCACGGGTGAGCAGTTCTTC. Looking up the rest from reference TRBV9 and TRBJ2-1 gives the full variable domain: DSGVTQTPKHLITATGQRVTLRCSPRSGDLSVYWYQQSLDQGLQFLIQYYNGEERAKGNILERFSAQQFPDLHSELNLSSLELGDSALYFCASSVASLTGEQFFGPGTRLTVL.

This clone was recorded many times. This chain joins TRBV27 and TRBJ1-5; no clear D gene. The CDR3 loop spans 14 amino acids. Germline lookup yields CDR1 MNHEY and CDR2 SMNVEV (reference sequence). The V gene lost 2 bases and the J gene lost 0 bases, with 5 bases spanning the gap. The CDR3, as DNA: TGTGCCAGCAGTTTAGAAGCTAGCAATCAGCCCCAGCATTTT. Amino acids: CASSLEASNQPQHF.

The gene calls are TRBV28 and TRBJ2-7; a weak D match, TRBD2 (5 bases). With 8 bases removed from V and 0 bases from J, the gap between germline ends came to 14 bases. From germline, CDR1 is MDHEN and CDR2 SYDVKM. This CDR3 is 14 amino acids long. CDR3 sequence reads: CASFRGSLSYEQYF. CDR3 nucleotides: TGTGCCAGCTTCCGGGGTAGCCTCTCCTACGAGCAGTACTTC. Variable domain in full (rest from reference TRBV28 and TRBJ2-7): DVKVTQSSRYLVKRTGEKVFLECVQDMDHENMFWYRQDPGLGLRLIYFSYDVKMKEKGDIPEGYSVSREKKERFSLILESASTNQTSMYLCASFRGSLSYEQYFGPGTRLTVT.